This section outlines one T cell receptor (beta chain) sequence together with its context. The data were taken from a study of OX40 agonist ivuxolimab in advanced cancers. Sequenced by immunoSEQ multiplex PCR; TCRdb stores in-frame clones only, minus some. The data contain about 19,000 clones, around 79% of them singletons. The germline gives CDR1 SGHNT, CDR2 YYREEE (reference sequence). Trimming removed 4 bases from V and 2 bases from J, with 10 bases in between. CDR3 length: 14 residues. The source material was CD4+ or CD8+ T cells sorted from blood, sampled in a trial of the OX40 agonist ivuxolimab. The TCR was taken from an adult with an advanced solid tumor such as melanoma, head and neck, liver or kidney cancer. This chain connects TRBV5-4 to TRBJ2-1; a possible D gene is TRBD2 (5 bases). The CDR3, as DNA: TGTGCCAGCAGCCCAAGCGGCCCCTACAATGAGCAGTTCTTC. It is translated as CASSPSGPYNEQFF.